These 26 T cell receptor beta chains were sequenced from one sample in a study of cytomegalovirus exposure and HLA in healthy donors. The PCR ran on 60 Vbeta and 13 Jbeta primers. The table came from immunoSEQ multiplex PCR; TCRdb's copy has only in-frame clones and leaves some out. The profile covers approximately 110,000 clones, with roughly 85% appearing a single time and 2.5% to 3.5% taken by the ten largest. Input material: PBMCs. These receptor sequences come from a woman in her 40s in good health and CMV-seronegative.

V and J are TRBV28 and TRBJ1-3, with 8 nucleotides matching TRBD1. The V gene end was trimmed by 7 bases and the J gene end by 8 bases; junction bases not matched to a gene: 7. Germline V gene lookup returns CDR1 MDHEN and CDR2 SYDVKM. The CDR3 runs 13 residues. The CDR3 DNA is TGTGCCAGCATTGTTCAGGGGGCGGACACCATATATTTT. Protein product: CASIVQGADTIYF. The full variable domain, in which reference TRBV28 and TRBJ1-3 provide the parts outside the CDR3, is DVKVTQSSRYLVKRTGEKVFLECVQDMDHENMFWYRQDPGLGLRLIYFSYDVKMKEKGDIPEGYSVSREKKERFSLILESASTNQTSMYLCASIVQGADTIYFGEGSWLTVV.

The chain couples TRBV27 to TRBJ1-3; 7 positions match TRBD1. Germline V CDR1 and CDR2: MNHEY, SMNVEV (reference sequence). Trimming at V came to 3 bases and at J to 2 bases, leaving 4 bases not matched to a gene. This CDR3 has 15 residues. The CDR3 reads CASSLTTGTGNTIYF. CDR3 bases: TGTGCCAGCAGTTTGACGACAGGGACTGGAAACACCATATATTTT.

This clone was recorded once. The chain recombines TRBV5-1 with TRBJ2-7; 7 nucleotides align to TRBD2. J gave up 3 bases and V 5 bases, and 17 bases lay outside the gene matches. The germline V gene has CDR1 SGHRS and CDR2 YFSETQ. The CDR3 loop spans 17 amino acids. The CDR3 spells CASSGGRAQRDLYEQYF. CDR3 bases: TGCGCCAGCAGTGGAGGCCGGGCGCAGCGGGACCTCTACGAGCAGTACTTC.

This clone was observed a few times. This chain connects TRBV4-1 to TRBJ2-2; the match to TRBD2 covers 8 bases. V was pared by 4 bases and J by 5 bases, with 9 bases of the junction left unmatched. Germline CDR1 reads MGHRA; CDR2 reads YSYEKL. The CDR3 is 16 amino acids. The CDR3 protein is CASSPVGTSRTGELFF. The CDR3 coding sequence is TGCGCCAGCAGCCCGGTGGGGACTAGTAGAACCGGGGAGCTGTTTTTT.

The chain couples TRBV28 to TRBJ2-3; D is perhaps TRBD2 (6 bases). V lost 5 bases, J lost 4 bases, and 19 bases lay in between. Germline CDR1 reads MDHEN; CDR2 reads SYDVKM. This CDR3 comprises 16 residues. The CDR3 region is CASSGGGTSWADTQYF. The CDR3 DNA reads as TGTGCCAGCAGTGGGGGAGGTACTTCGTGGGCAGATACGCAGTATTTT. The entire variable domain, with the rest obtained from reference TRBV28 and TRBJ2-3, is as follows: DVKVTQSSRYLVKRTGEKVFLECVQDMDHENMFWYRQDPGLGLRLIYFSYDVKMKEKGDIPEGYSVSREKKERFSLILESASTNQTSMYLCASSGGGTSWADTQYFGPGTRLTVL.

V and J are TRBV19 and TRBJ1-1; possibly TRBD1 for D (6 bases). The germline V gene has CDR1 LNHDA and CDR2 SQIVND (reference sequence). The CDR3 sequence is 14 residues long. V was cut by 6 bases and J by 5 bases, with 16 bases left in between. For the CDR3, the DNA is TGTGCCAGTAGGACAGTACAGGGACGTACTGAAGCTTTCTTT. Translating gives CASRTVQGRTEAFF.

The chain combines TRBV5-1 with TRBJ2-7; 12 nucleotides match TRBD2. V lost 0 bases and J lost 5; bases outside the gene matches: 0. This CDR3 is 14 amino acids long. The V gene's germline CDR1 is SGHRS and CDR2 YFSETQ. The CDR3 region is CASSLASGRDEQYF. CDR3 sequence (DNA): TGCGCCAGCAGCTTGGCTAGCGGGAGGGACGAGCAGTACTTC.

This chain links TRBV18 with TRBJ1-2, with D uncertain. The germline V gene has CDR1 KGHSH and CDR2 LQKENI. V dropped 3 bases and J dropped 8 bases, with 13 bases sitting between them. This CDR3 spans 13 amino acids. CDR3 amino acids: CASSPPQRVGYTF. CDR3 bases: TGTGCCAGCTCACCCCCCCAGAGGGTCGGCTACACCTTC.

V and J are TRBV5-4 and TRBJ1-1; maybe TRBD1 (5 bases). This CDR3 comprises 14 residues. With 4 bases removed from V and 1 base from J, the gap between germline ends came to 11 bases. The germline gives CDR1 SGHNT, CDR2 YYREEE (reference sequence). The CDR3 DNA reads TGTGCCAGCAGCCTCCTGGGGGGGAACACTGAAGCTTTCTTT. Translation gives CASSLLGGNTEAFF.

V usage is TRBV7-2 and J usage is TRBJ2-3, with 7 nucleotides matching TRBD2. There are 17 residues in the CDR3. J lost 3 bases, V lost 5 bases, and 14 bases had no gene match. The V gene's germline CDR1 is SGHTA and CDR2 FQGNSA. The CDR3 region has the DNA TGTGCCAGCAGCCCTACTCTGAGCGGGGAAGGGACAGATACGCAGTATTTT. Translation gives CASSPTLSGEGTDTQYF.

This clone has more than one count but fewer than ten. The chain carries TRBV27 and TRBJ1-2; no reliable D call. There are 13 residues in the CDR3. Germline values: CDR1 MNHEY, CDR2 SMNVEV (reference sequence). Between the trimmed V and J ends, which lost 6 bases and 0 bases, there was a span of 8 bases. Here the CDR3 DNA reads TGTGCCAGCAGCCCGAGGGCTAACTATGGCTACACCTTC. Its translation: CASSPRANYGYTF.

A single count supports this clone. The V gene is TRBV4-3, the J gene TRBJ1-1; D not resolved. The CDR3 has 16 amino acids. The germline V gene encodes CDR1 LGHNA and CDR2 YSLEER. Trimming took 0 bases from V and 1 from J, leaving 12 bases between them. The CDR3 coding sequence is TGCGCCAGCAGCCAAGAATTATGGGCTGCGAACACTGAAGCTTTCTTT. Its translation: CASSQELWAANTEAFF.

The chain uses TRBV6-5 and TRBJ1-4, with D tentatively TRBD1 (5 bases). CDR1 and CDR2 from the germline V gene are MNHEY and SVGAGI. CDR3 length: 15 residues. Trimming stripped 6 bases from V and 5 bases from J, with 16 bases between. As DNA, the CDR3 is TGTGCCAGCAGCATCTCGGGGGTCAGGAATGAAAAACTGTTTTTT. Translating gives CASSISGVRNEKLFF.

The gene calls are TRBV9 and TRBJ2-5, with 8 bases identical to TRBD2. The germline gives CDR1 SGDLS, CDR2 YYNGEE. The junction had 9 bases not matched to a gene; V was cut back by 0 bases and J by 11 bases. The CDR3 covers 14 residues. The CDR3 nucleotides read TGTGCCAGCAGCGTAGAAGTCTCCCCGGGGGGGCAGTACTTC. Translation: CASSVEVSPGGQYF. The full variable domain, rest sourced from reference TRBV9 and TRBJ2-5, is DSGVTQTPKHLITATGQRVTLRCSPRSGDLSVYWYQQSLDQGLQFLIQYYNGEERAKGNILERFSAQQFPDLHSELNLSSLELGDSALYFCASSVEVSPGGQYFGPGTRLLVL.

V and J are TRBV7-9 and TRBJ2-5; TRBD1 matches at 7 bases. This CDR3 contains 15 residues. The J segment lost 5 bases and the V segment lost 2 bases, leaving 8 bases of the junction unmatched. Germline V lookup: CDR1 SEHNR, CDR2 FQNEAQ (reference sequence). Written as DNA, the CDR3 is TGTGCCAGCAGCTTACGCTCGGGCAGGGGGGAGACCCAGTACTTC. Its translation: CASSLRSGRGETQYF.

The V and J genes are TRBV7-2 and TRBJ2-7; the D gene is possibly TRBD2 (7 bases). The CDR3 contains 18 residues. Germline CDR1 reads SGHTA; CDR2 reads FQGNSA. V gave up 0 bases and J gave up 2 bases, with 20 bases separating them. The CDR3 nucleotides read TGTGCCAGCAGCTTAGCGGGGGGGCTATTTCCCCCGACCTACGAGCAGTACTTC. It codes for CASSLAGGLFPPTYEQYF.

The CDR3 sequence is CASSARSLRGGADTQYF. The CDR3 DNA follows: TGTGCCAGCAGTGCCCGTTCCTTGCGGGGGGGCGCAGATACGCAGTATTTT. V and J are TRBV2 and TRBJ2-3, with TRBD2 identical over 9 bases. The V and J ends lost 4 bases and 4 bases, in that order; junction bases with no gene match: 12. The CDR3 runs to 17 residues. The germline gives CDR1 SNHLY, CDR2 FYNNEI.

The rearrangement joins TRBV19 to TRBJ1-5, with TRBD1 as a possible D gene (6 bases). The ends were cut back, 0 bases at V and 2 bases at J, with 11 bases in the middle. This CDR3 contains 16 residues. Germline lookup yields CDR1 LNHDA and CDR2 SQIVND (reference sequence). CDR3 amino acids: CASSIDRQEGNQPQHF. CDR3 coding DNA: TGTGCCAGTAGTATAGACAGACAGGAAGGCAATCAGCCCCAGCATTTT.

The chain carries TRBV5-6 and TRBJ2-3, with 9 bases matching TRBD1. The CDR3 contains 16 residues. The J segment lost 2 bases and the V segment lost 4 bases, leaving 8 bases of the junction unmatched. Germline V gene lookup returns CDR1 SGHDT and CDR2 YYEEEE. Here the CDR3 DNA reads TGTGCCAGCAGCAGCTCCGGGACAGGGTTCACAGATACGCAGTATTTT. Translation: CASSSSGTGFTDTQYF.

This clone has just a few counts. DNA for the CDR3: TGTGCCAGCAGTGCCGACAGGGCGCGGGAGACCCAGTACTTC. It translates to CASSADRARETQYF. The chain employs TRBV2 and TRBJ2-5; 7 nucleotides align to TRBD1. Germline V gene data show CDR1 as SNHLY and CDR2 as FYNNEI. The trim removed 4 bases at V and 5 bases at J, leaving 7 bases unmatched. CDR3 length: 14 residues.

Of note for this clone: Compared with germline, one end of the junction differs, possibly owing to a read error. The CDR3 spells CASSLSFGQAAYQPQHF. The DNA of the CDR3 is TGTGCCAGCAGTTTATCGTTCGGACAGGCGGCGTATCAACCCCAGCATTTT. J is TRBJ1-5 and V is TRBV27, with 7 bases matching TRBD1. This CDR3 comprises 17 residues. CDR1 is MNHEY, CDR2 SMNVEV, per germline (reference sequence).

The chain carries TRBV5-4 and TRBJ2-1; 12 nucleotides agree with TRBD2. The germline V gene has CDR1 SGHNT and CDR2 YYREEE (reference sequence). The CDR3 is 17 amino acids. V was pared by 7 bases and J by 7 bases, with 15 bases of the junction left unmatched. CDR3 nucleotides: TGTGCCAGCTCCCTCCAGGGGGCTAGCGGGGGGGGAAATGAGCAGTTCTTC. As protein: CASSLQGASGGGNEQFF.

This clone was found a few times. The chain has TRBV28 and TRBJ2-2; D may be TRBD2 (5 bases). The CDR3 has 14 amino acids. Trimming shortened V by 8 bases and J by 7 bases, and 17 bases separated the two germline ends. Germline assignment: CDR1 MDHEN and CDR2 SYDVKM. This CDR3 reads CASWYSEGSGELFF. CDR3 coding DNA: TGTGCCAGCTGGTATAGCGAGGGAAGCGGGGAGCTGTTTTTT. Full variable domain (missing parts from reference TRBV28 and TRBJ2-2): DVKVTQSSRYLVKRTGEKVFLECVQDMDHENMFWYRQDPGLGLRLIYFSYDVKMKEKGDIPEGYSVSREKKERFSLILESASTNQTSMYLCASWYSEGSGELFFGEGSRLTVL.

A remark on this clone: An end of the junction differs from the germline gene, which may be a read error. The chain combines TRBV7-9 with TRBJ2-7; 7 bases map to TRBD1. CDR1 is SEHNR and CDR2 is FQNEAQ in the germline V gene (reference sequence). This CDR3 is built from 14 residues. CDR3 coding DNA: TGTTCCAGCAGCTCGACAGGGAACTCCTACGAGCAGTACTTC. Translating gives CSSSSTGNSYEQYF.

The J gene is TRBJ1-1, the V gene TRBV29-1, with TRBD1 matching 9 bases. This CDR3 spans 13 amino acids. CDR1 SQVTM and CDR2 ANQGSEA come from the germline V gene. After removal of 7 bases from V and 6 bases from J, the junction contained 9 bases not matched to a gene. Written as DNA, the CDR3 is TGCAGCGGGACAGGGGACCCTGGCGCTGAAGCTTTCTTT. Its translation is CSGTGDPGAEAFF.

This clone came up a few times. The chain couples TRBV11-2 to TRBJ2-7; no definite D call. Per germline, CDR1 SGHAT and CDR2 FQNNGV. Trimming shortened V by 2 bases and J by 1 base, and 9 bases separated the two germline ends. The CDR3 covers 14 residues. In DNA form, the CDR3 reads TGTGCCAGCAGCTTATGGTTGAGTTCCTACGAGCAGTACTTC. Amino acid sequence: CASSLWLSSYEQYF.